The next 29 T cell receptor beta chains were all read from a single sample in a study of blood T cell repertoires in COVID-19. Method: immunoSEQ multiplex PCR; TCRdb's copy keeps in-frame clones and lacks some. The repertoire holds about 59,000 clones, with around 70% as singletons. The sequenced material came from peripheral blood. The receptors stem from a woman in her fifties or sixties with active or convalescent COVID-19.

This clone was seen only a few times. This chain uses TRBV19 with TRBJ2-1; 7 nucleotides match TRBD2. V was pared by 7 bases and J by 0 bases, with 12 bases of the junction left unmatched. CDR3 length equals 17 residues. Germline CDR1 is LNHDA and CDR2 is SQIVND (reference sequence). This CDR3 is CASTLRLAVDSYNEQFF. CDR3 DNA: TGTGCCAGTACGCTCCGACTAGCTGTAGACTCCTACAATGAGCAGTTCTTC.

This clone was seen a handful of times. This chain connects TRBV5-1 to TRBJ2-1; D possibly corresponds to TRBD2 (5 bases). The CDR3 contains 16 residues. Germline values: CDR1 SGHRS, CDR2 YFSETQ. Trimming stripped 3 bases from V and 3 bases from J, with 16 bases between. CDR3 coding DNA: TGCGCCAGCAGCTCCCACACCGGGATCCTCTACAATGAGCAGTTCTTC. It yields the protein CASSSHTGILYNEQFF.

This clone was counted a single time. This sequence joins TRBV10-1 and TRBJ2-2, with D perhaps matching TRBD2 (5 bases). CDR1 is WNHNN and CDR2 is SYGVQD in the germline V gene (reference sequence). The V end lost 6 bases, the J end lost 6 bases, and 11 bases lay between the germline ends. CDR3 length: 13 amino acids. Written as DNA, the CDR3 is TGCGCCAGCAGCCGCGGACTGCCCGGGGAGCTGTTTTTT. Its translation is CASSRGLPGELFF.

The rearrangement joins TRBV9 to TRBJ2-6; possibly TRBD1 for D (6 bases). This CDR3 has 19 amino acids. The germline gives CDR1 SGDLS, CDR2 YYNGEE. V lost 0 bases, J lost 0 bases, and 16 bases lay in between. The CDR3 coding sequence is TGTGCCAGCAGCGTAGCGGTTGGACAGCTCCGCTCTGGGGCCAACGTCCTGACTTTC. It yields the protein CASSVAVGQLRSGANVLTF.

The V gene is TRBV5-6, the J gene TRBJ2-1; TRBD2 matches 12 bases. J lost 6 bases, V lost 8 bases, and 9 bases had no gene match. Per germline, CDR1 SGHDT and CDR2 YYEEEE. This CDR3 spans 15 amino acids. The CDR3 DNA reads TGTGCCAGTAGTACCGGGACTAGCGGGCCCAATGAGCAGTTCTTC. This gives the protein CASSTGTSGPNEQFF.

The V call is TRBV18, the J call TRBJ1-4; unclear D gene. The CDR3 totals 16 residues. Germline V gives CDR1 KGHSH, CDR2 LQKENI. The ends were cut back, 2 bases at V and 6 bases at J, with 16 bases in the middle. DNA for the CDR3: TGTGCCAGCTCACCATCTCGGGATAGTGGGTATGAAAAACTGTTTTTT. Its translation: CASSPSRDSGYEKLFF. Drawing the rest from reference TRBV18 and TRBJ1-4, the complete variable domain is NAGVMQNPRHLVRRRGQEARLRCSPMKGHSHVYWYRQLPEEGLKFMVYLQKENIIDESGMPKERFSAEFPKEGPSILRIQQVVRGDSAAYFCASSPSRDSGYEKLFFGSGTQLSVL.

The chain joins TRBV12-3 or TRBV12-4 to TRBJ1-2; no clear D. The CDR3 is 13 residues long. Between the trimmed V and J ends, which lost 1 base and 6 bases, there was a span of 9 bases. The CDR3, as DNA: TGTGCCAGCAGTTTAGGCCGAGGGAATGGCTACACCTTC. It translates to CASSLGRGNGYTF.

DNA of the CDR3: TGCGCCAGCAGTGAGGGAGGGGGCCGGGGGCAGCCCCAGCATTTT. Protein product: CASSEGGGRGQPQHF. This sequence joins TRBV10-2 and TRBJ1-5; 7 nucleotides line up with TRBD1. CDR1 is WSHSY, CDR2 SAAADI, per germline. The CDR3 has 15 amino acids. The trim removed 2 bases at V and 7 bases at J, leaving 8 bases unmatched.

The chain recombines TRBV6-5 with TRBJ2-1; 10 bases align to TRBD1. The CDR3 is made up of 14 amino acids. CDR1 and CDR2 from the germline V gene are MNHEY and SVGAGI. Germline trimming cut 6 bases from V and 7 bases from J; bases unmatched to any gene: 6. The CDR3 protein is CASSRQGAGNEQFF. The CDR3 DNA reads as TGTGCCAGCAGCCGACAGGGGGCTGGGAATGAGCAGTTCTTC.

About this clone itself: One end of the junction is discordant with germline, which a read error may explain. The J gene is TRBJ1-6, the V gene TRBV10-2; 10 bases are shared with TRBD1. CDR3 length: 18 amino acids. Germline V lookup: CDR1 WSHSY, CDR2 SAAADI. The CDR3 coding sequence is TGCGCCGCCAGCAGGGCGGACAGGGGGTCCTCCGATAATTCACCCCTCCACTTT. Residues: CAASRADRGSSDNSPLHF.

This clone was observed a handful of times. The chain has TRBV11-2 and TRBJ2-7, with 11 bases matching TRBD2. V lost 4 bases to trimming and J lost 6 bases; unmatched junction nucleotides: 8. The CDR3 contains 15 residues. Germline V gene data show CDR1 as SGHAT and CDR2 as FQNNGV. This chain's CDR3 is CASSSGTSGTFEQYF. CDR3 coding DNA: TGTGCCAGCAGCTCCGGGACTAGCGGTACCTTCGAGCAGTACTTC.

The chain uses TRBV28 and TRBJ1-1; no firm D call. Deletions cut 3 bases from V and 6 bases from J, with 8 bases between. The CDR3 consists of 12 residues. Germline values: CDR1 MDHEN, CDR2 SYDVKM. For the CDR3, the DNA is TGTGCCAGCAGTTTCGGGGTTGCTGAAGCTTTCTTT. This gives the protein CASSFGVAEAFF.

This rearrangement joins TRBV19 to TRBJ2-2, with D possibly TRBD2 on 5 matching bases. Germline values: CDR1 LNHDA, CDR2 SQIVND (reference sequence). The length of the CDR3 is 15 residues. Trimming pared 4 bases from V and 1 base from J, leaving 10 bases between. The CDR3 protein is CASSREAVNTGELFF. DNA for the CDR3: TGTGCCAGTAGTAGGGAAGCGGTGAACACCGGGGAGCTGTTTTTT.

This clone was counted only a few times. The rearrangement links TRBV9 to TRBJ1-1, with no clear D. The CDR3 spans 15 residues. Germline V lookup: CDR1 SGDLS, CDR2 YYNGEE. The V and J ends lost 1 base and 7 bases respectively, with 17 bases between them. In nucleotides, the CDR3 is TGTGCCAGCAGCGTACATACCGGAGGGCGTGATGAAGCTTTCTTT. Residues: CASSVHTGGRDEAFF.

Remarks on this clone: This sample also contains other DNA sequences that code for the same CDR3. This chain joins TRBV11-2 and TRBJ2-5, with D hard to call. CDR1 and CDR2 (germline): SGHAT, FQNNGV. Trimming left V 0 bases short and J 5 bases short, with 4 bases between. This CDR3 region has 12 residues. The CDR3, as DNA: TGTGCCAGCAGCTTAGATCGGGAGACCCAGTACTTC. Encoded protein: CASSLDRETQYF.

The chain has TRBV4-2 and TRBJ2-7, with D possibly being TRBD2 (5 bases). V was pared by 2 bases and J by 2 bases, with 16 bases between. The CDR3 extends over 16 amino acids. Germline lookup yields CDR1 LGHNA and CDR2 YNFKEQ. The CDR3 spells CASSQRESGPPYEQYF. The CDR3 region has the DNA TGTGCCAGCAGCCAACGCGAGAGCGGACCCCCCTACGAGCAGTACTTC.

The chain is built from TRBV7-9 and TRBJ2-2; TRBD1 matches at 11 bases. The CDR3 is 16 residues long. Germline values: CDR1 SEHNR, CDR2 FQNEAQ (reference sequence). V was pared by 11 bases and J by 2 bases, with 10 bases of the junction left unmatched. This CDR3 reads CAGRRTGGSNTGELFF. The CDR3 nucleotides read TGTGCCGGGCGCAGGACAGGGGGCTCCAACACCGGGGAGCTGTTTTTT.

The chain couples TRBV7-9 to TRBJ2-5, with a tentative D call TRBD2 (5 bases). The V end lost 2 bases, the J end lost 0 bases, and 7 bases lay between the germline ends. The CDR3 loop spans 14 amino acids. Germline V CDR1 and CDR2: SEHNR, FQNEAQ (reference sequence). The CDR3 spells CASSLPGYQETQYF. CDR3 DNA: TGTGCCAGCAGCTTACCGGGGTACCAAGAGACCCAGTACTTC.

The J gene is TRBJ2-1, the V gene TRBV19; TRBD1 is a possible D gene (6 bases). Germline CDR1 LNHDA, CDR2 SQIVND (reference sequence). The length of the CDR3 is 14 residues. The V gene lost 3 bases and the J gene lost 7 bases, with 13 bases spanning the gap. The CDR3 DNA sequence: TGTGCCAGTAGTATTCAAGGGGGTGGTAATGAGCAGTTCTTC. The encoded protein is CASSIQGGGNEQFF. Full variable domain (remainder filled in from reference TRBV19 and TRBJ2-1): DGGITQSPKYLFRKEGQNVTLSCEQNLNHDAMYWYRQDPGQGLRLIYYSQIVNDFQKGDIAEGYSVSREKKESFPLTVTSAQKNPTAFYLCASSIQGGGNEQFFGPGTRLTVL.

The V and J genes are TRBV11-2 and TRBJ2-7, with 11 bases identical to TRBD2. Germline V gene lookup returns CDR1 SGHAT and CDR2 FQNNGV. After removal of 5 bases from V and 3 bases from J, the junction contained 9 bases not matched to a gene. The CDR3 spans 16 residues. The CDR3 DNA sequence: TGTGCCAGCAGCCCCCGACTAGCGGGAAGGGGCTACGAGCAGTACTTC. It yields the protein CASSPRLAGRGYEQYF.

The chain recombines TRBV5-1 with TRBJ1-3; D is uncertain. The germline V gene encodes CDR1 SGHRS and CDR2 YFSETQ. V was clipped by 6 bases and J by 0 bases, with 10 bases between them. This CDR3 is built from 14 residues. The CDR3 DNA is TGCGCCAGCACCGAGGGCGGCTCTGGAAACACCATATATTTT. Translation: CASTEGGSGNTIYF.

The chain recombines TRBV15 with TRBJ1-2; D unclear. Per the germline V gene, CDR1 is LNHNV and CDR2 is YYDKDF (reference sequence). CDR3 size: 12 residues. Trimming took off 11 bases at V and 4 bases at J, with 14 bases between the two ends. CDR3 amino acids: CAVGGPFYGYTF. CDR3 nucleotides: TGTGCCGTGGGAGGGCCCTTCTATGGCTACACCTTC.

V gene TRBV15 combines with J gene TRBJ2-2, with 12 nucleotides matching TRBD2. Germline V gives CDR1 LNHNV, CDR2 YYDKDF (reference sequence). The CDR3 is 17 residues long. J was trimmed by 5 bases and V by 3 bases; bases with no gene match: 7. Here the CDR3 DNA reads TGTGCCACCAGCAGGGAACTAGCGGGAGGAACAACCGGGGAGCTGTTTTTT. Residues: CATSRELAGGTTGELFF.

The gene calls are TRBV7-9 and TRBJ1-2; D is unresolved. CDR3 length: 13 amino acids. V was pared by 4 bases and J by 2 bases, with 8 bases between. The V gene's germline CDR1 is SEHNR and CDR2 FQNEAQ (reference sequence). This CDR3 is CASSWESNYGYTF. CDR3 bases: TGTGCCAGCAGCTGGGAGAGCAACTATGGCTACACCTTC.

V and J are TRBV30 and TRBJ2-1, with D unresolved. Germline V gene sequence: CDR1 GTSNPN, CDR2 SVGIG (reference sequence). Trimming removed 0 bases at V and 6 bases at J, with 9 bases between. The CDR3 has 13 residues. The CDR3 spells CAWSVYNGNEQFF. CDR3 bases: TGTGCCTGGAGTGTATATAACGGCAATGAGCAGTTCTTC. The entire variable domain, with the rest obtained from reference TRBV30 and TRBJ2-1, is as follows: SQTIHQWPATLVQPVGSPLSLECTVEGTSNPNLYWYRQAAGRGLQLLFYSVGIGQISSEVPQNLSASRPQDRQFILSSKKLLLSDSGFYLCAWSVYNGNEQFFGPGTRLTVL.

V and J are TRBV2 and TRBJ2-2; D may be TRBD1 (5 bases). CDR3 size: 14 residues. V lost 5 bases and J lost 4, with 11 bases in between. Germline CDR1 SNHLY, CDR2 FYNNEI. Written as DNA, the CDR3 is TGTGCCAGCAGTCCAGGGTGGAGCACCGGGGAGCTGTTTTTT. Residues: CASSPGWSTGELFF.

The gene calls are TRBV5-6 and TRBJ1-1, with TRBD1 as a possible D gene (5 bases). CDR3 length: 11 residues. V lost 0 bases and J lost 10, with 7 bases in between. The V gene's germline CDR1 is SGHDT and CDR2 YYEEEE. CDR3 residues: CASSLAGRAFF. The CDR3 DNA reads TGTGCCAGCAGCTTGGCAGGGCGAGCTTTCTTT.

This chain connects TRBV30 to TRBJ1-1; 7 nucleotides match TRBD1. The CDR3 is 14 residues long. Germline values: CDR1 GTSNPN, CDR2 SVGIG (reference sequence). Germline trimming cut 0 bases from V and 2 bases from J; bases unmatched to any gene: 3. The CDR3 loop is CAWSVGQLNTEAFF. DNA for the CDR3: TGTGCCTGGAGTGTGGGACAGCTCAACACTGAAGCTTTCTTT.

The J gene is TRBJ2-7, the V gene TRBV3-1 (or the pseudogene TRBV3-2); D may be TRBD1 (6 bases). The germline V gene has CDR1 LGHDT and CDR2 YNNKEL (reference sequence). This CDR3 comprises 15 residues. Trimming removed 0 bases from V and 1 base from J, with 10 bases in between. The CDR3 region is CASSQEVQGSYEQYF. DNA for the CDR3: TGTGCCAGCAGCCAAGAGGTTCAGGGGTCCTACGAGCAGTACTTC.